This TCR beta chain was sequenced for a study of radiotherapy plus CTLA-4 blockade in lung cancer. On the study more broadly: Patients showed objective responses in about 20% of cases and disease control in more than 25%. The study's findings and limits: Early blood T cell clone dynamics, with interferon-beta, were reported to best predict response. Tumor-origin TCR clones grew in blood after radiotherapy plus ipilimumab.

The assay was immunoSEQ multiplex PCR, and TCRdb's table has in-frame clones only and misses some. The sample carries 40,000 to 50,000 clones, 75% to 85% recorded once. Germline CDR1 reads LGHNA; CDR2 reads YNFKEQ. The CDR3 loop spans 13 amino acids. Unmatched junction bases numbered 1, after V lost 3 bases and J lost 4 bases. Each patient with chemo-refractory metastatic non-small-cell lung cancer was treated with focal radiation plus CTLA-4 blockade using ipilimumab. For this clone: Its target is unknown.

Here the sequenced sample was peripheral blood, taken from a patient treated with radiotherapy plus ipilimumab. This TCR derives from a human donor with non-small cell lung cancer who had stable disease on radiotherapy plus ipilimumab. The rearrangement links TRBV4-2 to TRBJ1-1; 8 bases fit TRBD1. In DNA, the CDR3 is TGTGCCAGCAGCCACACAGGGGGCACTGAAGCTTTCTTT. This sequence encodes CASSHTGGTEAFF.